This T cell receptor (beta chain) derives from a study of T cell repertoires in cytomegalovirus infection. About the research overall: Newly reported HLA-C-restricted and thoroughly characterized HLA-B-restricted CMV epitopes were employed. Indicated by public TCR beta signatures were CMV infection and matching HLA type.

TCRdb redid the calling of the reads with MiXCR, one entry per CDR3 protein. The table lists 570,000 or so distinct CDR3 sequences, 35% to 50% of them singletons. Of note for this clonotype: The antigen is unknown.

The study, taken as a whole, reports: There were HLA-C-restricted CMV-specific TCR beta clonotypes dominating the ex vivo response. Carriage of CMV together with the relevant HLA was identifiable through cumulative public TCR beta family frequency.

Germline V CDR1 and CDR2: MNHNS, SASEGT. V shed 6 bases and J shed 7 bases, with 13 bases lying between them. The CDR3 is 13 residues long. J is TRBJ2-1 and V is TRBV6-1; a weak D match, TRBD2 (5 bases). This TCR was sampled from a human donor in good health (CMV status not recorded). Some clones in this sample may be carry-over from other donors' samples. Sample: cultured PBMCs, taken from culture after CMV antigen stimulation. In nucleotides, the CDR3 is TGTGCCAGCAGCCGCTCGGGGTGGAATGAGCAGTTCTTC. Its translation is CASSRSGWNEQFF.